Given below is one TCR beta chain in context. Antigen: not known. Sequencing used immunoSEQ multiplex PCR; TCRdb keeps in-frame clones, though not all of them. The table includes some 400,000 clones, about 88% detected once. Described treatment: about 20 received Ad26.COV2.S at low or high dose, single or two shots; five or six received placebo; per-sample allocation not given. Collection of the samples took place on day 63 after the first injection of vaccine or placebo. After removal of 5 bases from V and 9 bases from J, the junction contained 10 bases not matched to a gene. Germline V gives CDR1 SEHNR, CDR2 FQNEAQ (reference sequence). The CDR3 runs to 15 residues. This record belongs to a study of Ad26.COV2.S vaccination and SARS-CoV-2 variants. At the level of the study: Donor got 5x10^10 or 1x10^11 viral particles of Ad26.COV2.S.

Study-level results: Participants in the vaccine arm had higher spike-specific TCR breadth; placebo recipients had lower.

This rearrangement joins TRBV7-9 to TRBJ2-1; 10 bases are shared with TRBD2. The sequence was obtained from a person between 18 and 60 years old who received the Ad26.COV2.S COVID-19 vaccine or a placebo. Sequenced here: peripheral blood, sampled in a trial of Ad26.COV2.S vaccine versus placebo. Written as DNA, the CDR3 is TGTGCCAGCAGCCTGTCCGGGACTAGCGAAGGTGAGCAGTTCTTC. Its translation is CASSLSGTSEGEQFF.